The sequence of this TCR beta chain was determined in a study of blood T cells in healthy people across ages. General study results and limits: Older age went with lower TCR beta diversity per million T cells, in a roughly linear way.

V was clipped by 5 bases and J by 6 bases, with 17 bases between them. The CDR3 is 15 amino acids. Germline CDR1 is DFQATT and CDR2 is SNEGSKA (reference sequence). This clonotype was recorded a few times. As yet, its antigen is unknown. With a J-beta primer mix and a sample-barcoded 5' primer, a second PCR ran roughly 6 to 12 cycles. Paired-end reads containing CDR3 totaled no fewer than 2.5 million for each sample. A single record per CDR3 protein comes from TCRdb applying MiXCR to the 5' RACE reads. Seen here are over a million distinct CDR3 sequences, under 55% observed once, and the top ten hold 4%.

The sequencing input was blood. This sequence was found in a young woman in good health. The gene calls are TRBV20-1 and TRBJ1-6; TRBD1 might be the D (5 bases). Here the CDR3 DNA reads TGCAGTGCTCCCCCTTTAACTGGGGCTAATTCACCCCTCCACTTT. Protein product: CSAPPLTGANSPLHF.